Listed here are 13 T cell receptor beta chains from one sample, sequenced in a study of cytomegalovirus exposure and HLA in healthy donors. Vbeta (60) and Jbeta (13) primers were used in the PCR. Sequencing used immunoSEQ multiplex PCR; TCRdb keeps in-frame clones, though not all of them. The sample carries 150,000 to 200,000 clones, roughly four fifths recorded once. Sequenced: PBMCs. These receptor sequences come from a man in his forties or fifties in good health and CMV-seropositive.

This clone was counted a single time. The J gene is TRBJ2-5, the V gene TRBV2; TRBD1 matches 8 bases. Germline CDR1 reads SNHLY; CDR2 reads FYNNEI. The CDR3 has 14 residues. V lost 6 bases to trimming and J lost 4 bases; unmatched junction nucleotides: 7. The CDR3 loop is CASRETGVGETQYF. CDR3 nucleotides: TGTGCCAGCAGGGAGACAGGGGTAGGAGAGACCCAGTACTTC. Variable domain in full (rest from reference TRBV2 and TRBJ2-5): EPEVTQTPSHQVTQMGQEVILRCVPISNHLYFYWYRQILGQKVEFLVSFYNNEISEKSEIFDDQFSVERPDGSNFTLKIRSTKLEDSAMYFCASRETGVGETQYFGPGTRLLVL.

The chain recombines TRBV5-1 with TRBJ1-1; 7 positions match TRBD1. This CDR3 has 14 amino acids. Germline V lookup: CDR1 SGHRS, CDR2 YFSETQ. V was clipped by 0 bases and J by 1 base; unmatched bases: 0. The CDR3 DNA is TGCGCCAGCAGCTTGGACAGGGGGAACACTGAAGCTTTCTTT. It codes for CASSLDRGNTEAFF.

This chain uses TRBV2 with TRBJ2-1; possible D gene TRBD2, 6 bases. V was cut by 6 bases and J by 4 bases, with 10 bases left in between. Germline assignment: CDR1 SNHLY and CDR2 FYNNEI. CDR3 length: 13 residues. The CDR3 region is CASSGLPYNEQFF. CDR3 in DNA: TGTGCCAGCAGCGGACTACCTTACAATGAGCAGTTCTTC.

V is TRBV30 and J is TRBJ1-5, with 7 bases identical to TRBD1. CDR3 length: 14 amino acids. With 3 bases clipped from V and 2 bases from J, the junction kept 4 bases outside the gene matches. Germline CDR1 and CDR2: GTSNPN and SVGIG (reference sequence). The CDR3 sequence is CAWSHTGGNQPQHF. The CDR3 DNA follows: TGTGCCTGGAGCCATACAGGGGGCAATCAGCCCCAGCATTTT.

This clone was seen more than once but under ten times. The chain's CDR3 is CASSDRGGTGELFF. The CDR3 DNA reads TGTGCCAGCAGTGACAGGGGGGGCACCGGGGAGCTGTTTTTT. The V gene is TRBV6-5, the J gene TRBJ2-2; 9 bases match TRBD1. The CDR3 runs to 14 residues. Germline V gene sequence: CDR1 MNHEY, CDR2 SVGAGI. V lost 5 bases to trimming and J lost 4 bases; unmatched junction nucleotides: 2.

This clone was counted a single time. The CDR3 DNA sequence: TGTGCCAGCAGCTCAACCGGGCGAGGGTCTAATGAAAAACTGTTTTTT. Translating gives CASSSTGRGSNEKLFF. This chain links TRBV7-9 with TRBJ1-4, with D unclear. The CDR3 covers 16 residues. Trimming took off 4 bases at V and 3 bases at J, with 15 bases between the two ends. Germline lookup yields CDR1 SEHNR and CDR2 FQNEAQ (reference sequence).

The V gene is TRBV10-3, the J gene TRBJ1-1, with D uncertain. V was trimmed by 5 bases and J by 2 bases, leaving 3 bases between them. Germline V gene sequence: CDR1 ENHRY, CDR2 SYGVKD. The CDR3 length is 11 residues. The CDR3 nucleotides read TGTGCCATCAGTACTAACACTGAAGCTTTCTTT. Translating it yields CAISTNTEAFF.

The rearrangement joins TRBV28 to TRBJ2-7; 7 bases fit TRBD1. J was trimmed by 1 base and V by 6 bases; bases with no gene match: 0. Germline V gives CDR1 MDHEN, CDR2 SYDVKM. The CDR3 contains 12 residues. The CDR3 sequence: CASRTGSYEQYF. The CDR3 nucleotides read TGTGCCAGCAGGACAGGGTCCTACGAGCAGTACTTC.

The chain uses TRBV28 and TRBJ1-2; 7 positions agree with TRBD1. Trimming removed 6 bases from V and 4 bases from J; junction bases left unmatched: 11. The CDR3 covers 15 residues. In germline, CDR1 is MDHEN, CDR2 SYDVKM. CDR3 sequence: CASSPGTVQRYGYTF. CDR3 nucleotides: TGTGCCAGCAGCCCTGGGACAGTGCAGCGCTATGGCTACACCTTC.

The V gene is TRBV6-7, the J gene TRBJ2-7; TRBD2 aligns across 10 bases. TRBV6-7 is known as an ORF, though its function is uncertain. This CDR3 has 22 residues. Trimming removed 4 bases from V and 4 bases from J; junction bases left unmatched: 28. CDR3 sequence reads: CASSFYSRVGTSAPVSPYEQYF. DNA for the CDR3: TGTGCCAGCAGTTTTTACTCCCGTGTAGGGACTAGCGCCCCTGTGTCCCCTTACGAGCAGTACTTC.

This chain links TRBV10-3 with TRBJ1-1; no definite D call. Trimming cost V 4 bases and J 0 bases, with 15 bases left between them. In germline, CDR1 is ENHRY, CDR2 SYGVKD. This CDR3 region has 16 residues. The CDR3 DNA follows: TGTGCCATCAGTGTTGCGATTGACTCCATGAACACTGAAGCTTTCTTT. Residues: CAISVAIDSMNTEAFF.

This chain uses TRBV19 with TRBJ2-5; 10 bases align to TRBD1. CDR3 length: 15 residues. Germline V lookup: CDR1 LNHDA, CDR2 SQIVND (reference sequence). Trimming cost V 5 bases and J 1 base; bases outside gene matches: 4. As DNA, the CDR3 is TGTGCCAGTAGTCTGGACAGGGGGGGCCAAGAGACCCAGTACTTC. Translation: CASSLDRGGQETQYF.

The chain joins TRBV27 to TRBJ2-7, with 13 bases matching TRBD2. Trimming cost V 5 bases and J 4 bases; bases outside gene matches: 5. This CDR3 spans 15 amino acids. Germline CDR1 and CDR2: MNHEY and SMNVEV (reference sequence). The CDR3 DNA sequence: TGTGCCAGCAGTCCACTAGCGGGGGGGTTGTACGAGCAGTACTTC. It encodes CASSPLAGGLYEQYF.